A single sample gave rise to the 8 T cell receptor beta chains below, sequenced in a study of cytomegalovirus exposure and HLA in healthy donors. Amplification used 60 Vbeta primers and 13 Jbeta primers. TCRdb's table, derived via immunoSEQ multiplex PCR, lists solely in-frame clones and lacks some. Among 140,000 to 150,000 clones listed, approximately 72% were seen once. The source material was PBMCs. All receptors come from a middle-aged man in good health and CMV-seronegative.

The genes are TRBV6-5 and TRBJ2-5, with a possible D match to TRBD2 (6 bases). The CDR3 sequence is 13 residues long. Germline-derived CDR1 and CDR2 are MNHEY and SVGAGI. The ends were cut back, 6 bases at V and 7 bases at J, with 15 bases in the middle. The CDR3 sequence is CASSTSRRGTQYF. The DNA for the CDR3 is TGTGCCAGCAGCACTAGCCGGCGAGGGACCCAGTACTTC.

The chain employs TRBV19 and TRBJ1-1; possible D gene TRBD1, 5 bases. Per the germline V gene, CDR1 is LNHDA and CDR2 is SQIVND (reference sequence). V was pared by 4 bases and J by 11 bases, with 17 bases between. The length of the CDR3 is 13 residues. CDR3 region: CASSTQTVGRAFF. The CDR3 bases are TGTGCCAGTAGTACCCAGACAGTGGGCCGGGCTTTCTTT.

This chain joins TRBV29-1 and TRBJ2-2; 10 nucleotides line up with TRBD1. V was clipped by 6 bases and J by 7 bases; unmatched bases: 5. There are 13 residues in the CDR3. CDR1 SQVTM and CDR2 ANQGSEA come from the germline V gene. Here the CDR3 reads CSVGQGFGGELFF. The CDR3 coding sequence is TGCAGCGTGGGACAGGGGTTCGGCGGGGAGCTGTTTTTT.

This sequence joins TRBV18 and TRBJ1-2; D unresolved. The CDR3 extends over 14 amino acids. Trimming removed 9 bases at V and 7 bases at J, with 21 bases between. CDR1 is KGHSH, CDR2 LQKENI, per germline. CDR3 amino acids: CASRIDAPAGGYTF. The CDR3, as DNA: TGTGCCAGTCGGATCGACGCCCCGGCGGGTGGCTACACCTTC.

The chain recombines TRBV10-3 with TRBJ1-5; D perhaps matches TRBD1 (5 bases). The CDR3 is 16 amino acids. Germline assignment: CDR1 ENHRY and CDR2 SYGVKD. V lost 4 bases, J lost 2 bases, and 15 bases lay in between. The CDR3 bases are TGTGCCATCAGTGGGACTTACGGGGGAGGCAATCAGCCCCAGCATTTT. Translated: CAISGTYGGGNQPQHF.

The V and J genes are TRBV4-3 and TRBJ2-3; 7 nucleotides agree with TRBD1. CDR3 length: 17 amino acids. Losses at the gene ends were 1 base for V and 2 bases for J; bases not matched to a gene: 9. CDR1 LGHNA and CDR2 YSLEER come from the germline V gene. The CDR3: CASSQGLTGTATDTQYF. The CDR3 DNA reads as TGCGCCAGCAGCCAAGGATTGACCGGGACAGCCACAGATACGCAGTATTTT.

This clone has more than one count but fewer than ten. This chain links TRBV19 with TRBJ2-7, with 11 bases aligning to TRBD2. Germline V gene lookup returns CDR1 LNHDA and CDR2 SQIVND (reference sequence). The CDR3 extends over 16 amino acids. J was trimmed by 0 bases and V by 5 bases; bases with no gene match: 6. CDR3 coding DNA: TGTGCCAGTAGTCCCGGGACTAGCGGCTTCTCCTACGAGCAGTACTTC. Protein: CASSPGTSGFSYEQYF.

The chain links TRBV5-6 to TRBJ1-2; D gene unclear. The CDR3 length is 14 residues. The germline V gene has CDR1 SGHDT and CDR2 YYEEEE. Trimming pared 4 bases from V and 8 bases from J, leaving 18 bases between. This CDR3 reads CASSLGNGRMGYTF. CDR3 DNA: TGTGCCAGCAGCCTCGGCAACGGCAGGATGGGCTACACCTTC.